The source of this T cell receptor beta chain is a study of cytomegalovirus exposure and HLA in healthy donors. About the study: The 100 to 150 validation repertoires were reported in a later analysis to have been generated on the same platform as the approximately 700 first-cohort repertoires.

Only one count was recorded for this clone. Its antigen is still unknown. Regarding the study as a whole: The study recorded 150 to 200 TCR beta chains that were cytomegalovirus-associated.

V lost 3 bases and J 1 base, leaving 9 bases between the germline ends. CDR1 and CDR2 (germline): SGHVS, FQNEAQ. This CDR3 comprises 14 residues. Repertoires were generated with immunoSEQ multiplex PCR, while TCRdb's copy carries only in-frame clones and drops some. Of some 170,000 clones listed, approximately 89% were seen once; the top ten hold 10% to 13%. The TCR originated in a woman in her late teens or twenties in good health and CMV-seropositive. The rearrangement links TRBV7-8 to TRBJ1-1, with no clear D. The sequencing sample was made of PBMCs. This CDR3 reads CASSFDTSNTEAFF. The CDR3, as DNA: TGTGCCAGCAGCTTCGACACCTCGAACACTGAAGCTTTCTTT.